This T cell receptor (beta chain) was documented in a study of T-cell memory formation after mild COVID-19. Study-wide background: The TCR clusters were mostly specific to one donor.

TCRdb re-analysed the 5' RACE reads in MiXCR, keeping a single row per CDR3 protein. Of some 490,000 distinct CDR3 sequences listed, around a sixth are singletons. The CDR3 sequence is 14 residues long. Losses at the gene ends were 5 bases for V and 4 bases for J; bases not matched to a gene: 5. Germline assignment: CDR1 SGHAT and CDR2 FQDESV (reference sequence). This clonotype was detected only a few times. The receptor was isolated from an adult woman who had mild COVID-19 (a few samples of this study predate the infection). Cell type and time point are not known. The sample was PBMCs or a T cell subset sorted from them (not recorded which). V gene TRBV11-1 combines with J gene TRBJ2-7, with 10 bases lining up with TRBD2. CDR3 in amino acids: CASSQSGGAYEQYF. As DNA, the CDR3 is TGTGCCAGCAGCCAAAGCGGGGGGGCTTACGAGCAGTACTTC.